This passage covers 21 T cell receptor beta chains from one sample sequenced in a study of CD8+ T cells in alopecia areata. Reverse transcription of extracted RNA yielded cDNA, which provided the sequencing template. The repertoire was sequenced with immunoSEQ multiplex PCR; TCRdb's copy has only in-frame clones and lacks some. The table has 150,000 to 200,000 clones, roughly 60% seen once. This sample's treatment: oral pan-JAK inhibitor, 5-10 mg twice daily. Sample: CD4+ T cells sorted from blood, taken at week 24, from a patient treated with tofacitinib. All receptors come from a human donor with alopecia areata.

The chain uses TRBV30 and TRBJ1-2; TRBD1 is a possible D gene (5 bases). Germline CDR1 GTSNPN, CDR2 SVGIG (reference sequence). The V end lost 0 bases, the J end lost 4 bases, and 21 bases lay between the germline ends. CDR3 size: 17 residues. CDR3 sequence (DNA): TGTGCCTGGAGTGTACAAAGGTGGGGGGGAAGTAGCTATGGCTACACCTTC. Translated, it gives CAWSVQRWGGSSYGYTF.

This clone was picked up a small number of times. The chain couples TRBV30 to TRBJ1-2; no definite D call. The CDR3 sequence is 12 residues long. V was trimmed by 2 bases and J by 8 bases, leaving 12 bases between them. The germline CDR1 and CDR2 sequences are GTSNPN and SVGIG (reference sequence). CDR3 residues: CAWSPSLGGYTF. The DNA for the CDR3 is TGTGCCTGGAGTCCCAGTCTTGGAGGCTACACCTTC.

This chain links TRBV30 with TRBJ1-1; D is unresolved. CDR3 length: 13 amino acids. Trimming removed 3 bases from V and 0 bases from J, with 8 bases in between. Germline values: CDR1 GTSNPN, CDR2 SVGIG (reference sequence). CDR3: CAWRNQLNTEAFF. Written as DNA, the CDR3 is TGTGCCTGGAGAAACCAGCTGAACACTGAAGCTTTCTTT.

This clone was observed once. The chain uses TRBV30 and TRBJ2-1, with D maybe TRBD2 (5 bases). V lost 8 bases and J 5 bases, leaving 19 bases between the germline ends. This CDR3 has 14 residues. Germline CDR1 is GTSNPN and CDR2 is SVGIG (reference sequence). The CDR3 bases are TGTGCCCTGGGGAGATTTACCACGAACAATGAGCAGTTCTTC. Translated: CALGRFTTNNEQFF.

The chain links TRBV4-1 to TRBJ1-1; D gene uncertain. Between the trimmed V and J ends, which lost 5 bases and 7 bases, there was a span of 11 bases. Germline CDR1 and CDR2: MGHRA and YSYEKL. The CDR3 spans 12 residues. DNA for the CDR3: TGCGCCAGCAGCGGCTGGTCTCGTGAAGCTTTCTTT. This gives the protein CASSGWSREAFF.

In its sample, this clone was seen once. The chain combines TRBV6-1 with TRBJ1-6; no definite D call. The CDR3 is made up of 12 amino acids. Trimming removed 2 bases from V and 15 bases from J, with 11 bases in between. Germline V lookup: CDR1 MNHNS, CDR2 SASEGT. The CDR3 DNA reads TGTGCCAGCAGTGAATTTACGAGGAGCCTCCACTTT. Its translation is CASSEFTRSLHF.

CDR3: CASSQLVFEQFF. DNA for the CDR3: TGTGCCAGTAGTCAACTAGTTTTTGAGCAGTTCTTC. The chain recombines TRBV19 with TRBJ2-1, with D maybe TRBD2 (5 bases). Deletions cut 5 bases from V and 9 bases from J, with 11 bases between. The CDR3 spans 12 residues. From germline, CDR1 is LNHDA and CDR2 SQIVND (reference sequence).

This clone was seen a handful of times. V is TRBV4-1 and J is TRBJ2-3, with 7 bases matching TRBD2. The CDR3 sequence is 16 residues long. Looked up from germline, CDR1 is MGHRA and CDR2 is YSYEKL. Germline trimming cut 4 bases from V and 2 bases from J; bases unmatched to any gene: 9. The CDR3 region has the DNA TGCGCCAGCAGCCGGATACTAGCGAAAAACACAGATACGCAGTATTTT. This translates into CASSRILAKNTDTQYF.

Regarding this clone: A far larger clone is one nucleotide away, so this likely arose from a read error. The CDR3 loop is CASSGQSNEKLFF. CDR3 nucleotide sequence: TGTGCCAGCAGTGGACAGAGTAATGAAAAACTGTTTTTT. The chain employs TRBV2 and TRBJ1-4; weak D call: TRBD1 (5 bases). In germline, CDR1 is SNHLY, CDR2 FYNNEI. The CDR3 is made up of 13 amino acids. V dropped 4 bases and J dropped 4 bases, with 7 bases sitting between them.

There are a few counts of this clone. V gene TRBV2 combines with J gene TRBJ2-2; TRBD2 agrees at 14 bases. This CDR3 is 19 amino acids long. Germline V gene sequence: CDR1 SNHLY, CDR2 FYNNEI. V lost 6 bases, J lost 1 base, and 10 bases stayed unmatched. The CDR3 DNA reads as TGTGCCAGCAGGGATGATCCCGGGACTAGCGGGGGGAACACCGGGGAGCTGTTTTTT. Protein: CASRDDPGTSGGNTGELFF.

This clone showed up just a few times. The chain links TRBV6-6 to TRBJ1-5; the D gene is possibly TRBD1 (6 bases). Trimming removed 8 bases from V and 3 bases from J, with 17 bases in between. CDR3 length: 15 amino acids. CDR1 is MNHNY, CDR2 SVGAGI, per germline (reference sequence). CDR3 nucleotide sequence: TGTGCCAGCCGGGACCAGGGGATCATCAATCAGCCCCAGCATTTT. As protein: CASRDQGIINQPQHF.

The V call is TRBV10-3, the J call TRBJ2-3; possible D gene TRBD1, 6 bases. CDR3 length: 18 amino acids. Germline lookup yields CDR1 ENHRY and CDR2 SYGVKD. V lost 4 bases and J 1 base, leaving 21 bases between the germline ends. The CDR3 bases are TGTGCCATCAGTGGGGGGACAAAACGAAACCCCCGCACAGATACGCAGTATTTT. Its protein is CAISGGTKRNPRTDTQYF.

Only a few counts were recorded for this clone. The gene calls are TRBV7-2 and TRBJ2-5, with 12 bases matching TRBD2. Germline V gives CDR1 SGHTA, CDR2 FQGNSA. V was clipped by 5 bases and J by 7 bases; unmatched bases: 11. The CDR3 covers 16 residues. CDR3 DNA sequence: TGTGCCAGCAGCCCCCGTACTAGCGGGGGGTCGTCGACCCAGTACTTC. Its translation is CASSPRTSGGSSTQYF.

Points on this clone: A single base is all that separates this from a far larger clone, so a read error is likely. In the same sample, other DNA sequences code for this CDR3. The rearrangement joins TRBV9 to TRBJ2-2; D not resolved. Per germline, CDR1 SGDLS and CDR2 YYNGEE. Trimming cost V 3 bases and J 2 bases, with 2 bases left between them. The CDR3 is 12 amino acids. The CDR3: CASSGNTGELFF. DNA for the CDR3: TGTGCCAGCAGCGGTAACACCGGGGAGCTGTTTTTT.

The gene calls are TRBV29-1 and TRBJ2-5; D ambiguous. CDR1 and CDR2 (germline): SQVTM, ANQGSEA. The ends were cut back, 3 bases at V and 4 bases at J, with 9 bases in the middle. The CDR3 length is 12 residues. The CDR3 loop is CSVERSGETQYF. In nucleotides, the CDR3 is TGCAGCGTTGAGCGCAGTGGAGAGACCCAGTACTTC.

This chain joins TRBV5-1 and TRBJ1-1; no clear D. In germline, CDR1 is SGHRS, CDR2 YFSETQ. The germline V and J ends were trimmed by 4 bases and 1 base, with 8 bases remaining between them. The CDR3 is 13 residues long. The CDR3 region is CASSRSWNTEAFF. In nucleotides, the CDR3 is TGCGCCAGCAGCCGCTCCTGGAACACTGAAGCTTTCTTT.

This rearrangement joins TRBV7-8 to TRBJ2-7; no reliable D call. V dropped 8 bases and J dropped 2 bases, with 13 bases sitting between them. The CDR3 is made up of 13 amino acids. CDR1 is SGHVS, CDR2 FQNEAQ, per germline. CDR3 in DNA: TGTGCCAGCTGCCCGGGCCCTACCTACGAGCAGTACTTC. This sequence encodes CASCPGPTYEQYF.

This clone was seen a handful of times. The chain is built from TRBV29-1 and TRBJ2-7; D remains unclear. The V gene lost 2 bases and the J gene lost 4 bases, with 9 bases spanning the gap. The CDR3 length is 12 residues. CDR1 is SQVTM, CDR2 ANQGSEA, per germline. The CDR3 here is CSVEFGGYEQYF. The CDR3 DNA reads TGCAGCGTTGAATTCGGTGGTTACGAGCAGTACTTC.

Note on this clone: Other DNA variants within this sample encode the same CDR3. V and J are TRBV29-1 and TRBJ1-5; 7 nucleotides align to TRBD1. Germline V gene lookup returns CDR1 SQVTM and CDR2 ANQGSEA. The ends lost 6 bases at V and 4 bases at J; junction bases unmatched: 3. This CDR3 spans 12 amino acids. The CDR3 is CSVGGQNQPQHF. As DNA, the CDR3 is TGCAGCGTGGGGGGACAGAATCAGCCCCAGCATTTT.

The chain joins TRBV11-2 to TRBJ1-1; unclear D gene. Trimming removed 4 bases from V and 1 base from J, with 7 bases in between. Germline values: CDR1 SGHAT, CDR2 FQNNGV. This CDR3 has 13 amino acids. The CDR3 loop is CASSWGENTEAFF. In DNA, the CDR3 is TGTGCCAGCAGCTGGGGTGAGAACACTGAAGCTTTCTTT.

This clone appeared a few times. J is TRBJ2-2 and V is TRBV14; 8 bases map to TRBD1. V shed 1 base, J shed 6 bases, and the junction held 10 bases outside the gene matches. The CDR3 consists of 17 residues. CDR1 and CDR2 from the germline V gene are SGHDN and FVKESK. The CDR3 sequence is CASSQGTGIRTAGELFF. The CDR3 nucleotides are TGTGCCAGCAGCCAAGGGACAGGGATCAGGACGGCCGGGGAGCTGTTTTTT.